This T cell receptor (beta chain) was obtained from a study of CD8+CD57+ T cells in acquired aplastic anemia. The study's findings and limits: The CD8+ Simpson's diversity of patients and controls was not significantly different. Comparison of patients with controls identified around 31 shared CD8+ CDR3 sequences.

About this clonotype: Its matching antigen is unknown.

CDR1 MNHNS and CDR2 SASEGT come from the germline V gene. The CDR3 has 13 amino acids. V was trimmed by 8 bases and J by 5 bases, leaving 15 bases between them. Genomic DNA provided the template from which TCR beta VDJ and CDR3 profiles were obtained. Each CDR3 protein gets one entry after TCRdb re-called the reads with MiXCR. The table has under 200,000 distinct CDR3 sequences, roughly 40% seen once; the top ten hold 1.1%. The TCR originated in a human donor in good health. Sequenced input: sorted CD4+, CD8+, or CD8+CD57+ T cells (not recorded which) from PBMCs. This sequence joins TRBV6-1 and TRBJ1-1, with D possibly TRBD1 on 5 matching bases. The CDR3 DNA is TGTGCCAGCCGTCCGGGGGGGAAGACTGAAGCTTTCTTT. Translated, it gives CASRPGGKTEAFF.